The text below deals with one T cell receptor beta chain. The data derive from a study of blood T cell repertoires in COVID-19. The overall study: PBMCs, B-cell-depleted T cells, or T cells were the source of the cDNA or gDNA that made up the material.

Per the germline V gene, CDR1 is MNHNY and CDR2 is SVGAGI (reference sequence). With 2 bases removed from V and 7 bases from J, the gap between germline ends came to 17 bases. The CDR3 runs to 15 residues. Method: immunoSEQ multiplex PCR; TCRdb's copy keeps in-frame clones and lacks some. The table lists roughly 160,000 clones, around nine tenths of them singletons. The receptor comes from a woman in her 70s with COVID-19, enrolled during active disease. What was sequenced was peripheral blood. The V call is TRBV6-6, the J call TRBJ1-2, with D perhaps matching TRBD1 (6 bases). The CDR3 bases are TGTGCCAGCAGTTACCCCCCGGACAGTTCTTTTGGCTACACCTTC. It codes for CASSYPPDSSFGYTF.